Listed below are T cell receptor beta chains from one sample, sequenced in a study of Graves' ophthalmopathy and Graves' hyperthyroidism. TCRdb itself ran the multiplex PCR reads through MiXCR, one entry per CDR3 protein. The data hold about 400,000 distinct CDR3 sequences, with roughly 15% observed a single time. The sample was peripheral blood. The receptor source for this set is a woman aged 18-29 years with stable Graves' hyperthyroidism. CDR3s include the opening cysteine and the closing phenylalanine or tryptophan. The order of the fields is D gene, CDR3 length, J gene, clone size, V gene, CDR3 protein, CDR3 DNA. The D gene is left open where the match is weak. Rows may omit the clone size; those that give it use once, few, many or a size class.

>.|13|TRBJ1-2|once|TRBV6-1
CASRGLEPSGYTF
TGCGCCAGCAGGGGTTTAGAGCCTAGTGGCTACACCTTC
>TRBD1|15|TRBJ2-7|many|TRBV5-5
CASSLAGQGIYEQYF
TGTGCCAGCAGCTTGGCAGGACAGGGCATCTACGAGCAGTACTTC
>.|14|TRBJ1-3|many|TRBV11-2
CASSLGQTGNTIYF
TGTGCCAGCAGCCTAGGACAGACTGGAAACACCATATATTTT
>.|13|TRBJ1-5|.|TRBV12-3/TRBV12-4
CASRRGSSWPQHF
TGTGCCAGCAGGCGGGGAAGCTCCTGGCCCCAGCATTTT
>.|14|TRBJ2-2|few|TRBV12-3/TRBV12-4
CASKPIANTGELFF
TGTGCCAGCAAACCGATCGCGAACACCGGGGAGCTGTTTTTT
>TRBD1|13|TRBJ2-5|many|TRBV6-1
CASNRDSQETQYF
TGTGCCAGCAACAGGGACAGCCAAGAGACCCAGTACTTC
>.|12|TRBJ1-2|.|TRBV20-1
CSARDPDYGYTF
TGCAGTGCTAGAGACCCGGACTATGGCTACACCTTC
>.|15|TRBJ1-6|.|TRBV12-3/TRBV12-4
CASSPPYGVAGSLHF
TGTGCCAGCAGCCCACCTTACGGCGTGGCTGGGTCCCTCCACTTT
>TRBD2|16|TRBJ2-7|once|TRBV6-1
CASSEAGSGGPYEQYF
TGTGCCAGCAGTGAAGCGGGCAGCGGGGGGCCCTACGAGCAGTACTTC
>.|16|TRBJ2-2|many|TRBV12-5
CASGFRLGGETGELFF
TGTGCTAGTGGTTTCCGACTAGGAGGGGAAACCGGGGAGCTGTTTTTT
>.|12|TRBJ1-5|many|TRBV19
CASTTLNQPQHF
TGTGCCAGTACAACCTTAAATCAGCCCCAGCATTTT
>.|13|TRBJ2-5|many|TRBV24-1
CATSETAEETQYF
TGTGCCACCAGTGAGACGGCGGAGGAGACCCAGTACTTC
>.|13|TRBJ2-5|few|TRBV19
CASNQVGEETQYF
TGTGCCAGTAATCAGGTCGGTGAGGAGACCCAGTACTTC
>.|14|TRBJ1-3|many|TRBV12-3/TRBV12-4
CASRYKKYGNTIYF
TGTGCCAGCAGATACAAAAAATATGGAAACACCATATATTTT
>TRBD1|13|TRBJ1-6|many|TRBV6-1
CAHRTGGNSPLHF
TGTGCCCACAGGACAGGGGGTAATTCACCCCTCCACTTT
>TRBD1|16|TRBJ1-5|.|TRBV18
CASSPTQGRSYQPQHF
TGTGCCAGCTCACCCACACAGGGGCGAAGTTATCAGCCCCAGCATTTT
>.|13|TRBJ2-2|many|TRBV20-1
CSARYRDTGELFF
TGCAGTGCTAGATACAGGGACACCGGGGAGCTGTTTTTT
>.|15|TRBJ1-2|.|TRBV9
CASSVDSTVSYGYTF
TGTGCCAGCAGCGTAGATTCCACAGTTTCCTATGGCTACACCTTC
>.|15|TRBJ2-2|many|TRBV6-5
CASSYQRPGTGELFF
TGTGCCAGCAGTTACCAGCGCCCTGGCACCGGGGAGCTGTTTTTT
>.|12|TRBJ1-2|many|TRBV6-1
CASTSTNYGYTF
TGTGCCAGCACCAGTACTAACTATGGCTACACCTTC
>TRBD1|15|TRBJ1-5|few|TRBV5-1
CASSLEGDRGKPQHF
TGCGCCAGCAGCTTGGAGGGGGACAGGGGGAAGCCCCAGCATTTT
>.|13|TRBJ1-1|many|TRBV2
CASSDQGRTEAFF
TGTGCCAGCAGTGATCAGGGGCGAACTGAAGCTTTCTTT
>.|15|TRBJ2-2|.|TRBV4-1
CASSQMWSRTGELFF
TGCGCCAGCAGCCAGATGTGGAGCCGCACCGGGGAGCTGTTTTTT
>TRBD2|16|TRBJ2-5|many|TRBV25-1
CASSEWSGGRGETQYF
TGTGCCAGCAGTGAATGGAGCGGGGGGCGAGGAGAGACCCAGTACTTC
>.|14|TRBJ2-2|few|TRBV10-2
CASSESRGAGELFF
TGCGCCAGCAGTGAGTCGAGGGGGGCCGGGGAGCTGTTTTTT
>TRBD1|14|TRBJ1-2|many|TRBV7-2
CASSLPQGGSGYTF
TGTGCCAGCAGCTTACCACAGGGGGGGAGTGGCTACACCTTC
>.|14|TRBJ2-2|many|TRBV12-3/TRBV12-4
CASRRLSNTGELFF
TGTGCCAGCAGAAGACTATCGAACACCGGGGAGCTGTTTTTT
>TRBD1|14|TRBJ1-5|many|TRBV27
CASSSGGASQPQHF
TGTGCCAGCAGTTCAGGGGGAGCGAGTCAGCCCCAGCATTTT
>.|13|TRBJ1-2|.|TRBV18
CASSPPGSYGYTF
TGTGCCAGCTCACCACCCGGGTCCTATGGCTACACCTTC
>TRBD1|16|TRBJ1-2|many|TRBV15
CATSRGTGAPNYGYTF
TGTGCCACCAGCAGGGGGACAGGGGCCCCTAACTATGGCTACACCTTC
>.|15|TRBJ1-1|.|TRBV7-3
CASSLRWAVNTEAFF
TGTGCCAGCAGCTTAAGGTGGGCCGTGAACACTGAAGCTTTCTTT
>.|14|TRBJ1-2|many|TRBV25-1
CASSPPWVMGGYTF
TGTGCCAGCAGCCCCCCATGGGTTATGGGTGGCTACACCTTC
>.|15|TRBJ1-5|many|TRBV12-3/TRBV12-4
CASSLEGGPLRPQHF
TGTGCCAGCAGTTTAGAGGGAGGGCCTTTAAGGCCCCAGCATTTT
>TRBD1|16|TRBJ1-5|many|TRBV4-2
CASSQGDRRGNQPQHF
TGTGCCAGCAGCCAAGGGGACAGACGGGGCAATCAGCCCCAGCATTTT
>TRBD2|16|TRBJ2-5|many|TRBV5-1
CASSLAAGGTQETQYF
TGCGCCAGCAGCTTGGCCGCGGGGGGCACGCAAGAGACCCAGTACTTC
>TRBD2|14|TRBJ2-5|many|TRBV19
CASSPQVIAGQPNF
TGTGCCAGTAGTCCCCAGGTGATAGCGGGCCAACCTAACTTC